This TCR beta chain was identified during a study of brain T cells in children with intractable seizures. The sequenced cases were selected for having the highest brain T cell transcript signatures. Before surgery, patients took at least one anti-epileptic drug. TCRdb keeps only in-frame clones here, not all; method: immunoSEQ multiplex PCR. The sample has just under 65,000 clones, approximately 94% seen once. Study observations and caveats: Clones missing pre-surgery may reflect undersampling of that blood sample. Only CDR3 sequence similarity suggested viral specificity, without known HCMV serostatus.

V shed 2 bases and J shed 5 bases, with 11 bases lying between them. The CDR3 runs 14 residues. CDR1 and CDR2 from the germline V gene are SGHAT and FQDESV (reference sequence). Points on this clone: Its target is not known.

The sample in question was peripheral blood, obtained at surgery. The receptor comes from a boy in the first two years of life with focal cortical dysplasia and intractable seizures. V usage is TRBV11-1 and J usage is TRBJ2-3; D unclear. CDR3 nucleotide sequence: TGTGCCAGCAGCTTAAAACCCAGTGAAGATACGCAGTATTTT. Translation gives CASSLKPSEDTQYF.